These 28 T cell receptor beta chains came from one sample sequenced in a study of T cells in localized non-small cell lung cancer. Some clones are missing from TCRdb's copy, which holds only in-frame ones; the method was immunoSEQ multiplex PCR. This repertoire shows tens of thousands of clones, approximately 80% found once; its top ten account for roughly 17%. The specimen comprised peripheral blood mononuclear cells, sampled before any cancer treatment. Receptors originate from a man aged 35 to 70 with stage III lung adenocarcinoma.

The V gene is TRBV11-3, the J gene TRBJ2-2; possible D gene TRBD1, 6 bases. This CDR3 has 15 residues. Germline V gene sequence: CDR1 SGHNT, CDR2 YENEEA. Trimming left V 6 bases short and J 0 bases short, with 11 bases between. The CDR3 DNA reads as TGTGCCAGCAGTCCTCAGGGGCCGAACACCGGGGAGCTGTTTTTT. It yields the protein CASSPQGPNTGELFF.

The chain recombines TRBV2 with TRBJ2-3; D gene uncertain. Germline V gene lookup returns CDR1 SNHLY and CDR2 FYNNEI. V was pared by 2 bases and J by 2 bases, with 8 bases between. The CDR3 spans 14 residues. CDR3 DNA sequence: TGTGCCAGCAGTGAAATCAGTAACACAGATACGCAGTATTTT. Protein product: CASSEISNTDTQYF.

The chain uses TRBV7-9 and TRBJ1-2; 7 nucleotides agree with TRBD1. Trimming removed 5 bases from V and 5 bases from J; junction bases left unmatched: 11. This CDR3 is 15 amino acids long. CDR1 SEHNR and CDR2 FQNEAQ come from the germline V gene (reference sequence). The CDR3: CASSLPGTDTYGYTF. The DNA for the CDR3 is TGTGCCAGCAGCCTTCCCGGGACAGACACTTATGGCTACACCTTC.

The table lists this clone with a few counts. V usage is TRBV6-1 and J usage is TRBJ2-6; D gene ambiguous. Per the germline V gene, CDR1 is MNHNS and CDR2 is SASEGT. V lost 1 base, J lost 1 base, and 5 bases lay in between. The CDR3 has 15 residues. CDR3 protein: CASSEGESGANVLTF. The DNA of the CDR3 is TGTGCCAGCAGTGAAGGGGAATCTGGGGCCAACGTCCTGACTTTC.

The rearrangement links TRBV11-3 to TRBJ1-1; no clear D gene. The CDR3 extends over 11 amino acids. Germline CDR1 SGHNT, CDR2 YENEEA. V was clipped by 5 bases and J by 5 bases, with 6 bases between them. The DNA for the CDR3 is TGTGCCAGCAGCCAAGGTACTGAAGCTTTCTTT. Its translation is CASSQGTEAFF.

The V call is TRBV19, the J call TRBJ2-1; 11 bases are a match to TRBD2. The length of the CDR3 is 16 residues. The ends lost 5 bases at V and 3 bases at J; junction bases unmatched: 6. Per the germline V gene, CDR1 is LNHDA and CDR2 is SQIVND (reference sequence). CDR3 loop: CASSGSGLAGYNEQFF. CDR3 sequence (DNA): TGTGCCAGTAGTGGGTCAGGACTAGCGGGCTACAATGAGCAGTTCTTC. Based on the CDR3 plus reference TRBV19 and TRBJ2-1, the full variable domain is DGGITQSPKYLFRKEGQNVTLSCEQNLNHDAMYWYRQDPGQGLRLIYYSQIVNDFQKGDIAEGYSVSREKKESFPLTVTSAQKNPTAFYLCASSGSGLAGYNEQFFGPGTRLTVL.

The genes are TRBV7-2 and TRBJ2-1; TRBD1 matches at 7 bases. Germline V lookup: CDR1 SGHTA, CDR2 FQGNSA. V trimming: 6 bases; J trimming: 9 bases; junction bases outside the gene matches: 17. The CDR3 extends over 16 amino acids. As DNA, the CDR3 is TGTGCCAGCAGTTCATTAGGACCGGGACAGAGGGGTGAGCAGTTCTTC. This gives the protein CASSSLGPGQRGEQFF.

The V gene is TRBV7-6, the J gene TRBJ2-1; 9 bases line up with TRBD1. Germline CDR1 reads SGHVS; CDR2 reads FNYEAQ. V shed 1 base, J shed 6 bases, and the junction held 7 bases outside the gene matches. The CDR3 consists of 16 residues. This chain's CDR3 is CASSLGMDRGGNEQFF. CDR3 nucleotide sequence: TGTGCCAGCAGCTTAGGGATGGACAGGGGAGGCAATGAGCAGTTCTTC.

The gene calls are TRBV18 and TRBJ2-2, with 11 nucleotides matching TRBD1. Losses at the gene ends were 6 bases for V and 4 bases for J; bases not matched to a gene: 7. Germline V lookup: CDR1 KGHSH, CDR2 LQKENI. CDR3 length: 16 amino acids. The CDR3 DNA reads as TGTGCCAGCTCCCGAACCGGGACAGGGGGCACCGGGGAGCTGTTTTTT. Residues: CASSRTGTGGTGELFF.

This chain links TRBV11-2 with TRBJ2-1, with a possible D match to TRBD2 (5 bases). CDR1 and CDR2 (germline): SGHAT, FQNNGV. The length of the CDR3 is 15 residues. Trimming took 2 bases from V and 8 from J, leaving 16 bases between them. In DNA, the CDR3 is TGTGCCAGCAGCTTAAACCCGCGGCGGGTCGATGAGCAGTTCTTC. This translates into CASSLNPRRVDEQFF.

The V gene is TRBV7-2, the J gene TRBJ2-1; 7 bases agree with TRBD2. Germline V gene lookup returns CDR1 SGHTA and CDR2 FQGNSA. With 7 bases clipped from V and 5 bases from J, the junction kept 2 bases outside the gene matches. The CDR3 totals 12 residues. The CDR3 sequence is CASTSGNNEQFF. Written as DNA, the CDR3 is TGTGCCAGCACAAGCGGGAACAATGAGCAGTTCTTC.

This chain links TRBV7-9 with TRBJ1-2; unclear D gene. CDR1 and CDR2 from the germline V gene are SEHNR and FQNEAQ (reference sequence). V gave up 0 bases and J gave up 6 bases, with 11 bases separating them. This CDR3 contains 14 residues. The CDR3 bases are TGTGCCAGCAGCTTAGCGCAGGAGACTAATGGCTACACCTTC. It specifies CASSLAQETNGYTF. The whole variable domain, filled in from reference TRBV7-9 and TRBJ1-2, reads DTGVSQNPRHKITKRGQNVTFRCDPISEHNRLYWYRQTLGQGPEFLTYFQNEAQLEKSRLLSDRFSAERPKGSFSTLEIQRTEQGDSAMYLCASSLAQETNGYTFGSGTRLTVV.

This chain links TRBV11-2 with TRBJ2-5; 10 bases agree with TRBD2. The trim removed 5 bases at V and 0 bases at J, leaving 6 bases unmatched. CDR1 and CDR2 from the germline V gene are SGHAT and FQNNGV. CDR3 size: 16 residues. CDR3 protein: CASSLPAGGYQETQYF. CDR3 DNA sequence: TGTGCCAGCAGCCTTCCAGCGGGGGGGTACCAAGAGACCCAGTACTTC.

This clone was recorded once. The chain couples TRBV9 to TRBJ1-3, with D possibly TRBD1 on 6 matching bases. Germline V CDR1 and CDR2: SGDLS, YYNGEE. Deletions cut 1 base from V and 4 bases from J, with 12 bases between. The CDR3 is 15 amino acids. CDR3 region: CASSVSGAEGNTIYF. The CDR3 DNA sequence: TGTGCCAGCAGCGTATCGGGGGCGGAAGGAAACACCATATATTTT. The full variable domain, rest sourced from reference TRBV9 and TRBJ1-3, is DSGVTQTPKHLITATGQRVTLRCSPRSGDLSVYWYQQSLDQGLQFLIQYYNGEERAKGNILERFSAQQFPDLHSELNLSSLELGDSALYFCASSVSGAEGNTIYFGEGSWLTVV.

The V call is TRBV5-1, the J call TRBJ2-2, with a possible D match to TRBD2 (7 bases). Germline CDR1 SGHRS, CDR2 YFSETQ. The length of the CDR3 is 17 residues. Deletions cut 0 bases from V and 5 bases from J, with 17 bases between. The CDR3 nucleotides read TGCGCCAGCAGCTTGGGGGTGCGGGGGCCCTGGACCGGGGAGCTGTTTTTT. Protein sequence: CASSLGVRGPWTGELFF.

This clone was picked up one time. V gene TRBV9 combines with J gene TRBJ2-7; a possible D gene is TRBD2 (5 bases). The CDR3 sequence is 15 residues long. Germline lookup yields CDR1 SGDLS and CDR2 YYNGEE. The V end lost 0 bases, the J end lost 7 bases, and 17 bases lay between the germline ends. CDR3 in amino acids: CASSVGPMGRGEQYF. The CDR3 DNA reads as TGTGCCAGCAGCGTAGGCCCCATGGGCCGAGGGGAGCAGTACTTC.

The rearrangement links TRBV27 to TRBJ2-2, with 9 bases matching TRBD2. V shed 2 bases, J shed 4 bases, and the junction held 2 bases outside the gene matches. The CDR3 has 15 residues. Germline V lookup: CDR1 MNHEY, CDR2 SMNVEV (reference sequence). CDR3 residues: CASSLGTSITGELFF. CDR3 DNA sequence: TGTGCCAGCAGTTTAGGGACTAGCATCACCGGGGAGCTGTTTTTT.

This clone was picked up one time. This chain connects TRBV19 to TRBJ2-2; tentative D call: TRBD2 (6 bases). Trimming shortened V by 11 bases and J by 7 bases, and 29 bases separated the two germline ends. Germline CDR1 reads LNHDA; CDR2 reads SQIVND (reference sequence). The CDR3 contains 17 residues. CDR3 protein: CAGFRCPDRLDYGELFF. The CDR3 DNA reads as TGTGCCGGTTTTAGATGCCCCGACAGACTAGATTACGGGGAGCTGTTTTTT.

The CDR3 sequence is CASSQSRGKTQYF. The CDR3 bases are TGTGCCAGCAGCCAAAGTAGGGGGAAGACCCAGTACTTC. The rearrangement joins TRBV14 to TRBJ2-5; TRBD1 might be the D (6 bases). Looked up from germline, CDR1 is SGHDN and CDR2 is FVKESK. The CDR3 has 13 residues. The V gene lost 2 bases and the J gene lost 6 bases, with 10 bases spanning the gap.

The chain combines TRBV6-6 with TRBJ1-5; 8 bases line up with TRBD1. With 2 bases clipped from V and 7 bases from J, the junction kept 4 bases outside the gene matches. This CDR3 is built from 14 residues. In germline, CDR1 is MNHNY, CDR2 SVGAGI (reference sequence). The CDR3 DNA is TGTGCCAGCAGTTACACGGACAGGGACCAGCCCCAGCATTTT. Amino acid sequence: CASSYTDRDQPQHF.

This chain uses TRBV7-9 with TRBJ1-2, with D unclear. V lost 2 bases and J lost 2, with 12 bases in between. Looked up from germline, CDR1 is SEHNR and CDR2 is FQNEAQ (reference sequence). The CDR3 is 15 amino acids. CDR3 in amino acids: CASSLPLTENYGYTF. CDR3 sequence (DNA): TGTGCCAGCAGCTTACCCCTGACGGAAAACTATGGCTACACCTTC.

The chain links TRBV7-9 to TRBJ2-1, with D hard to call. CDR1 SEHNR and CDR2 FQNEAQ come from the germline V gene (reference sequence). The CDR3 length is 13 residues. V was trimmed by 5 bases and J by 5 bases, leaving 10 bases between them. The CDR3 reads CASSPITNNEQFF. DNA for the CDR3: TGTGCCAGCAGCCCAATAACCAACAATGAGCAGTTCTTC.

The J gene is TRBJ1-1, the V gene TRBV29-1, with D perhaps TRBD1 (5 bases). The CDR3 has 11 amino acids. V lost 4 bases and J lost 2, with 5 bases in between. Germline V lookup: CDR1 SQVTM, CDR2 ANQGSEA. The CDR3 DNA sequence: TGCAGCGTTGGGGACAACACTGAAGCTTTCTTT. It specifies CSVGDNTEAFF.

The CDR3 DNA sequence: TGTGCCAGCAGGGGGGTCACTGCAACTAATGAAAAACTGTTTTTT. Protein: CASRGVTATNEKLFF. This chain joins TRBV2 and TRBJ1-4; TRBD1 might be the D (5 bases). V lost 6 bases, J lost 0 bases, and 11 bases lay in between. The germline V gene encodes CDR1 SNHLY and CDR2 FYNNEI. The CDR3 is 15 residues long.

CDR3 DNA: TGTGCCAGCAGCTTGCCGTCCGGACCCTATGGCTACACCTTC. As protein: CASSLPSGPYGYTF. V is TRBV5-6 and J is TRBJ1-2; D unclear. Germline V gene data show CDR1 as SGHDT and CDR2 as YYEEEE. V dropped 1 base and J dropped 4 bases, with 11 bases sitting between them. The length of the CDR3 is 14 residues.

This chain uses TRBV6-4 with TRBJ2-3; D is unclear. Trimming stripped 0 bases from V and 2 bases from J, with 9 bases between. Germline loops: CDR1 MRHNA, CDR2 SNTAGT. CDR3 length: 15 residues. The chain's CDR3 is CASSDSADNTDTQYF. In nucleotides, the CDR3 is TGTGCCAGCAGTGACTCGGCAGACAACACAGATACGCAGTATTTT.

The chain has TRBV19 and TRBJ1-2; no reliable D call. Trimming took 3 bases from V and 7 from J, leaving 9 bases between them. The CDR3 extends over 12 amino acids. In germline, CDR1 is LNHDA, CDR2 SQIVND (reference sequence). The CDR3 loop is CASSIKGLGYTF. Here the CDR3 DNA reads TGTGCCAGTAGTATTAAGGGTCTTGGCTACACCTTC.

About this clone: Other DNA sequences in the same sample also yield this CDR3. The chain uses TRBV18 and TRBJ1-1; no clear D. Germline assignment: CDR1 KGHSH and CDR2 LQKENI. The CDR3 length is 13 residues. Trimming cost V 3 bases and J 0 bases, with 5 bases left between them. CDR3 in amino acids: CASSPGLNTEAFF. The DNA for the CDR3 is TGTGCCAGCTCACCGGGATTGAACACTGAAGCTTTCTTT.